This T cell receptor beta chain comes out of a study of shared clonotypes between healthy human individuals. Trimming cost V 4 bases and J 4 bases, with 1 base left between them. The CDR3 totals 11 residues. Germline CDR1 and CDR2: MNHNY and SVGAGI (reference sequence). Whole-study findings and limits: The rarefaction results pointed to incomplete sorted-subset sequencing despite large depth. Exclusively blood specimens were collected; tissue repertoires likely differ. Some naive CD4 clonotypes, about 5%, turned up in common across a few donors.

Assay: immunoSEQ multiplex PCR; the TCRdb copy retains only in-frame clones and omits some. The sample contains about 2,200,000 clones, more than 85% of which appear only once. This clone was observed a handful of times. Its target is unknown. CD45RO negativity and positive selection for CCR7 defined naive CD8 cells, a population that excluded terminally differentiated effector memory CD45RA+ cells. The donors were adults (healthy and HIV-negative) with no recent acute infections or vaccinations. The gene calls are TRBV6-6 and TRBJ2-2; no clear D gene. The sequence derives from a man aged 18-30 years in good health. Some clones in this sample may be carry-over from other donors' samples. Specimen: naive CD8+ T cells from PBMCs. CDR3 in amino acids: CASSFTGELFF. CDR3 sequence (DNA): TGTGCCAGCAGTTTCACCGGGGAGCTGTTTTTT.